Listed below are T cell receptor beta chains from one sample, sequenced in a study of CXCR3-negative and CXCR3-positive naive CD8 T cells. TCRdb derives one entry per CDR3 protein from the 5' RACE reads, leaving out DNA. This sample lists 75,000 to 95,000 distinct CDR3 sequences; its ten largest clones have approximately 1.1%. Material: naive CXCR3- CD8+ T cells from blood. These receptors came from a human donor in good health. Some clones in this sample may be carry-over from other donors' samples. CDR3s include the opening cysteine and the closing phenylalanine or tryptophan. Each record gives: V gene, J gene, CDR3 protein.

TRBV11-2	TRBJ2-1	CASSFPLGGENNEQFF
TRBV5-1	TRBJ2-2	CASSLLREGLFF
TRBV6-5	TRBJ2-3	CASSQDRGTDTQYF
TRBV28	TRBJ1-5	CASSSTGLGPQHF
TRBV6-2/TRBV6-3	TRBJ1-2	CASSPDRSGGYTF
TRBV5-6	TRBJ2-4	CASSSQGARQYF
TRBV20-1	TRBJ2-3	CSATGLAGPDTQYF
TRBV15	TRBJ2-5	CATSRDGGAGETQYF
TRBV20-1	TRBJ1-2	CSALKQGDYGYTF
TRBV12-3/TRBV12-4	TRBJ2-1	CASSPWGRGSDEQFF
TRBV28	TRBJ1-3	CASSPLGGGNTIYF
TRBV6-5	TRBJ1-1	CASSPASANTEAFF
TRBV29-1	TRBJ2-7	CSVLGRIGSYEQYF
TRBV3-1	TRBJ2-1	CASSRGRDLSYNEQFF
TRBV6-2/TRBV6-3	TRBJ2-7	CASSSVLGGSYSYEQYF
TRBV19	TRBJ2-4	CASPWEQGLTIQYF
TRBV2	TRBJ1-2	CASSEAMGGSGYTF
TRBV5-5	TRBJ2-1	CASSPDPSSYNEQFF
TRBV29-1	TRBJ2-1	CSVEGPYEQFF
TRBV20-1	TRBJ1-2	CSARDGSYGYTF
TRBV19	TRBJ2-2	CASSIRQYTGELFF
TRBV11-3	TRBJ1-3	CASSAGSGNTIYF
TRBV7-2	TRBJ2-1	CASSFMSSGYNEQFF
TRBV6-1	TRBJ2-7	CASSAGVGGLTYEQYF